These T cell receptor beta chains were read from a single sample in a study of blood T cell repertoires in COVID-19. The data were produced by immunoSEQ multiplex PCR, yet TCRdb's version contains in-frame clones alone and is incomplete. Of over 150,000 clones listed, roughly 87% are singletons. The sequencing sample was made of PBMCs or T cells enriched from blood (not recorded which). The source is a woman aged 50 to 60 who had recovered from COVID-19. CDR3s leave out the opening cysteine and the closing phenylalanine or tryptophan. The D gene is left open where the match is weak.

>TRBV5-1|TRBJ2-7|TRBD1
ASSLRVGQIYEQY
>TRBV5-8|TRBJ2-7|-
ASSPRRARGEQY
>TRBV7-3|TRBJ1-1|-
ASSMTVNTEAF
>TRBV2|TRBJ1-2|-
ASQDPGFYGYT
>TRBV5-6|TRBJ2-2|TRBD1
ASSWDRLAGELF
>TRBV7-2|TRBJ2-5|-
ASSPEVWREETQY
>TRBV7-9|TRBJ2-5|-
ASSLVLAGETQY
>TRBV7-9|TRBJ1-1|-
ASSLKETNTEAF
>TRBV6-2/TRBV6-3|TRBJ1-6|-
ASSFGDSPLH
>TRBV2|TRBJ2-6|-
ASTARDFLSSGANVLT
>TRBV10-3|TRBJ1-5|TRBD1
AISDPGQGGNQPQH
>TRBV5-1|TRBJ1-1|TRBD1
ASSLAGPGQGQGAEAF
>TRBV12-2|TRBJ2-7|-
ASRLPPRPELYEQY
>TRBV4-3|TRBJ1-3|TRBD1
ASSHQVGDRGGHTIY
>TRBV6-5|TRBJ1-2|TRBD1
ASSYSSTGAWYGYT
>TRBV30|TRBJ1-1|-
ASLPRQNTEAF
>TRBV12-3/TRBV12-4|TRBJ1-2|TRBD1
ASSLEGAGYT
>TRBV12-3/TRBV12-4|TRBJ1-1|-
ASSFLRNTEAF
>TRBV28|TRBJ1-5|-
ASRRSMGNQPQH
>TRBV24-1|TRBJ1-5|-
ATSDLLSREENQPQH
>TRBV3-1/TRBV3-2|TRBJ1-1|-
ASSPAQRNTEAF
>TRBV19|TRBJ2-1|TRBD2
ASADLAGSNEQF
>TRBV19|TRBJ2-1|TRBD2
ASSRTSGSSYNEQF
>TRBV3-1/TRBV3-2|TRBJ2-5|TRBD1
ASSQGDRATYETQY
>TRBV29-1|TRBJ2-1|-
SARGSGPYNEQF
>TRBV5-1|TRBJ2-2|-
ASSLGAGLLSNTGELF
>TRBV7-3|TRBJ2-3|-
ASSPGLTDTQY
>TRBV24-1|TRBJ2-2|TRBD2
ATSVPSGGTNTGELF
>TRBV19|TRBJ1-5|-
ASSRQRGGNQPQH
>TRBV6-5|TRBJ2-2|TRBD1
ASSQDRGLGELF
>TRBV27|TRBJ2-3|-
ASSPLYLSSTDTQY
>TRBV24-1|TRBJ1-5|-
ATSDPAETPRFNQPQH
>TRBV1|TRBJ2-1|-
TSPPSGATYNEQF
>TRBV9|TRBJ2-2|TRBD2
ASSALLGGSGDFTGELF
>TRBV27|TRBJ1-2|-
ASLPTGGARYGYT
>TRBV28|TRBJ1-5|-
ASSPHGGAGQPQH
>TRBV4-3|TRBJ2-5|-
ASSQDLQREETQY
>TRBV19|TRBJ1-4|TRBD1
ASSGGTGLREKLF
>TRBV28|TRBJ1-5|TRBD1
ASSLGQGMSNQPQH
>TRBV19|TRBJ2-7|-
ASSKTGKYEQY
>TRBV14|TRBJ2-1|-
ASSQRDRHNEQF
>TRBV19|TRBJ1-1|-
ASSSPGAMVTEAF
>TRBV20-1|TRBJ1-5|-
SASLAGFGEAQH
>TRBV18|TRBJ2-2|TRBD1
ASSSDRATGELF
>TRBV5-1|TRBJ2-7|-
ASSPSGGIVYEQY
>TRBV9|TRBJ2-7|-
ASSGTGTPRY
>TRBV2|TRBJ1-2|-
ASSSGSNYGYT
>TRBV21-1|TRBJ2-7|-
ASSKAGITSGSYEQY
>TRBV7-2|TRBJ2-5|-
ASSLTGTTETQY
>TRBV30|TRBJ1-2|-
AWSQGHRVPGGGYT
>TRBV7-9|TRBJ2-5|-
ASSFRETQY
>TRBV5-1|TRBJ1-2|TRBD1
ASSKGQGYGYT